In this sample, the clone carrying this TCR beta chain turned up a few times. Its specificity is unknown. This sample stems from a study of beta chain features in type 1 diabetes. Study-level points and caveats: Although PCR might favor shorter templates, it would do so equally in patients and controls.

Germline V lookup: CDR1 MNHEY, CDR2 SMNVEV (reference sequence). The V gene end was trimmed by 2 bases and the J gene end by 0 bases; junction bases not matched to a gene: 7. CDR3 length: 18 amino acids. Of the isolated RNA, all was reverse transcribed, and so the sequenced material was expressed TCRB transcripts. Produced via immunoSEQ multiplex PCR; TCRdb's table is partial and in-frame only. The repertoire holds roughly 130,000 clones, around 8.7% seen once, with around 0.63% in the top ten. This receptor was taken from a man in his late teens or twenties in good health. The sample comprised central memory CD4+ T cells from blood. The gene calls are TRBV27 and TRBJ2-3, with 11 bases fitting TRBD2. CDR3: CASSLRLAGPASTDTQYF. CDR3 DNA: TGTGCCAGCAGTTTAAGACTAGCGGGACCTGCTAGCACAGATACGCAGTATTTT.